This T cell receptor beta chain emerged from a study of T cell repertoires in cytomegalovirus infection (dated 2019 in TCRdb). Regarding the research as a whole: Recently identified HLA-C-restricted CMV epitopes, whose presentation resists viral immunomodulation, were targeted by peptide stimulations together with well-studied HLA-B-restricted epitopes. Donor HLA type was relevant to the analysis, because carriage of CMV infection together with the matching HLA type was indicated by public TCR beta signatures.

The sample's treatment or condition label is to be understood as: in vitro stimulation with specific CMV peptide epitopes to enrich CMV-specific T cells. This clonotype turned up a few times. What this receptor recognizes is not known. Per-base qualities were not stored, and no clone one base away is much larger. What the authors observed across the whole study: The ex vivo response was dominated by HLA-C-restricted CMV-specific TCR beta clonotypes, which also provided the single most frequent clonotype in two of eight donors. In both this cohort and an independent cohort of more than 350 donors, the cumulative frequency of public TCR beta family members distinguished carriers of CMV infection plus the relevant HLA type.

In the germline V gene, CDR1 corresponds to SGHAT and CDR2 to FQNNGV. There are 16 amino acids in the CDR3, from cysteine to phenylalanine inclusive. The CDR3 DNA has 48 bases and is translated from base 1. V is cut by 2 bases and J by 0 bases, and the space between the germline ends is 8 bases. These reads were obtained on an Illumina HiSeq 1500. TCRdb's own reprocessing of the public reads used fastp at Q25 and MiXCR and kept productive beta chains. One record per CDR3 amino acid sequence lists the most common genes and DNA. For this sample there are a few hundred thousand distinct CDR3 sequences; 25% appear just once. The ten largest clones capture roughly 15% of the sample.

The sample consisted of cultured PBMCs, taken from culture after CMV antigen stimulation. This receptor was identified in a human donor in good health (CMV status not recorded). Some clones in this sample may be carry-over from other donors' samples. The rearrangement combines TRBV11-2 with TRBJ1-6; the D gene lacks a confident call. The nucleotide sequence reads as follows: TGTGCCAGCAGCTTAACCCCCAGCTCCTATAATTCACCCCTCCACTTT. It encodes CASSLTPSSYNSPLHF.